This entry describes one T cell receptor (beta chain). Its antigen is currently unknown. CDR1 and CDR2 (germline): SGHNT, YYREEE (reference sequence). The CDR3 covers 17 residues. Trimming took 4 bases from V and 1 from J; bases not matched to a gene: 10. These data originate in a study of cytomegalovirus exposure and HLA in healthy donors. General study results and limits: Specificity of three CMV-associated chains for CMV antigens was verified in vitro. Cytomegalovirus association was assigned to 170 or so TCR beta chains. In a later analysis, TCR beta V- and J-gene trimming showed a link to a missense DCLRE1C variant. Owing to their indistinguishability, certain V segments, notably TRBV6-2 and TRBV6-3, were excluded.

60 Vbeta and 13 Jbeta primers were used in PCR. Using immunoSEQ multiplex PCR, the repertoire was profiled, and TCRdb retains in-frame clones only, with some absent. In the table there are roughly 150,000 clones, roughly 70% of which are singletons. The V call is TRBV5-4, the J call TRBJ2-5; 10 nucleotides line up with TRBD2. The origin of this receptor is a woman in her 50s in good health and CMV-seropositive. The sequenced material came from PBMCs. CDR3 region: CASSAHRSSGGQETQYF. In nucleotides, the CDR3 is TGTGCCAGCAGCGCCCATCGGTCTAGCGGGGGCCAAGAGACCCAGTACTTC.